The clone carrying this T cell receptor beta chain was seen a handful of times. Its antigen is not known. This sample stems from a study of CD8 T cells in ankylosing spondylitis. Study-wide findings and caveats: Ankylosing spondylitis blood seemed to carry a telltale TCR beta motif made of fewer than ten highly homologous variants. Researchers report that disease-linked clones proved CD8+ and relatively rare in peripheral blood. Some motif variants were previously reported in reactive arthritis synovial fluid and blood. The authors reported significant enrichment of disease-linked clones in matched ankylosing spondylitis synovial fluid.

This CDR3 comprises 16 residues. Trimming took off 1 base at V and 0 bases at J, with 9 bases between the two ends. The germline V gene has CDR1 KGHDR and CDR2 SFDVKD. Quantitative barcoded 5'-RACE was used to prepare TCR beta libraries. MiXCR, applied by TCRdb to the 5' RACE reads, yields one record per CDR3 protein. Here the sample spans fewer than 550,000 distinct CDR3 sequences, approximately 5% being singletons. V and J are TRBV24-1 and TRBJ2-1, with D uncertain. Sequenced input: blood, either unsorted or a sorted T cell fraction (not recorded which). The clonotype comes from a male donor with ankylosing spondylitis. The CDR3 loop reads CATSDFGRSSYNEQFF. The CDR3 DNA is TGTGCCACCAGTGATTTCGGGCGTAGCTCCTACAATGAGCAGTTCTTC.